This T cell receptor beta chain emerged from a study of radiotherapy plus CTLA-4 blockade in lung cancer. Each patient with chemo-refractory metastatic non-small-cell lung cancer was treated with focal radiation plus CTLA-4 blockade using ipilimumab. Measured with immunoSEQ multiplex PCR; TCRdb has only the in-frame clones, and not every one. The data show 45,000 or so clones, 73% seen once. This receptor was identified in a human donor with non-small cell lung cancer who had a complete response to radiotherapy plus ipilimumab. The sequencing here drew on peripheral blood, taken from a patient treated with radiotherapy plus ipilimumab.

CDR3 loop: CASSFTGEVRETQYF. The CDR3 DNA is TGCGCCAGCAGCTTTACAGGGGAGGTGCGAGAGACCCAGTACTTC. This chain connects TRBV5-1 to TRBJ2-5, with a possible D match to TRBD1 (7 bases). Germline CDR1 and CDR2: SGHRS and YFSETQ. Trimming left V 2 bases short and J 4 bases short, with 15 bases between. CDR3 length equals 15 residues.